This section outlines one T cell receptor beta chain sequence together with its context. Its antigen is not known. In germline, CDR1 is LNHNV, CDR2 YYDKDF (reference sequence). The germline V and J ends were trimmed by 0 bases and 12 bases, with 20 bases remaining between them. The length of the CDR3 is 15 residues. This record belongs to a study of T cells in Graves' hyperthyroidism and ophthalmopathy. The study's findings and limits: Classification by a 13 V-J model distinguished ophthalmopathy from stable hyperthyroidism. Most thyroid clonotypes expanded above 0.001 appeared in blood too.

RNA transcripts yielded amplified TCR beta CDR3 regions. The TCR CDR3 first-round RT-PCR relied on the HTBI primer set. One entry per CDR3 protein results from TCRdb running MiXCR on the multiplex PCR reads. The sample has 600,000 to 700,000 distinct CDR3 sequences, about 45% seen once; the top ten hold under 8%. Based on clinical symptoms, serum thyroxine and TRAb, thyroid ultrasound and orbital computed tomography, diagnoses were reached. The sample comprised peripheral blood or thyroid tissue (not recorded which). This chain links TRBV15 with TRBJ1-2; a weak D match, TRBD1 (5 bases). This clonotype was sampled from an adult man with Graves' disease, either hyperthyroidism or ophthalmopathy (not recorded which). The CDR3 sequence: CATSRDVGLADANTF. In DNA, the CDR3 is TGTGCCACCAGCAGAGATGTGGGGCTAGCGGACGCGAACACCTTC.